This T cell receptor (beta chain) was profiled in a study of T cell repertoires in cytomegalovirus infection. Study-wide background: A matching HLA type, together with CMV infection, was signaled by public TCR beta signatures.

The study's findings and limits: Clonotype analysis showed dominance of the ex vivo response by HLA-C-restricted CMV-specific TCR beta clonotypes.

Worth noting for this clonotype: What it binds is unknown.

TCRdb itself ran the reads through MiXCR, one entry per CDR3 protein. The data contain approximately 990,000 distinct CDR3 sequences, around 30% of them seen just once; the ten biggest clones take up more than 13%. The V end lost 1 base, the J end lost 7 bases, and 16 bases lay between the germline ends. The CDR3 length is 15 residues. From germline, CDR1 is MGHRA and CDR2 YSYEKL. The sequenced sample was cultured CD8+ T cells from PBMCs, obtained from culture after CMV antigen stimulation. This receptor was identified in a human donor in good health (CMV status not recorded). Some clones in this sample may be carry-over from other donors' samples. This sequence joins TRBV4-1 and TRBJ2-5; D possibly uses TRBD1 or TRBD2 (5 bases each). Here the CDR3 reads CASSQASGPGATQYF. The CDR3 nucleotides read TGCGCCAGCAGCCAAGCCTCAGGTCCCGGGGCGACCCAGTACTTC.